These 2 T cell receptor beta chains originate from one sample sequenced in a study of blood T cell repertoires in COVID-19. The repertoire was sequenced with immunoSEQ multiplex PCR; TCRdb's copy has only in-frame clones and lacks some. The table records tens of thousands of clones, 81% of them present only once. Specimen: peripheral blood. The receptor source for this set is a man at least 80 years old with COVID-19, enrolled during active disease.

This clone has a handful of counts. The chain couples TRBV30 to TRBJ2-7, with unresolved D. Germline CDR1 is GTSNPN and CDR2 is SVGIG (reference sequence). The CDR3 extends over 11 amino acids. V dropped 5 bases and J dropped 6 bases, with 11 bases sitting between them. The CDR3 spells CAWSRLVEQYF. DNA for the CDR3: TGTGCCTGGTCTCGGTTGGTCGAGCAGTACTTC. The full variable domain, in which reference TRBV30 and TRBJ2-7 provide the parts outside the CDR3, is SQTIHQWPATLVQPVGSPLSLECTVEGTSNPNLYWYRQAAGRGLQLLFYSVGIGQISSEVPQNLSASRPQDRQFILSSKKLLLSDSGFYLCAWSRLVEQYFGPGTRLTVT.

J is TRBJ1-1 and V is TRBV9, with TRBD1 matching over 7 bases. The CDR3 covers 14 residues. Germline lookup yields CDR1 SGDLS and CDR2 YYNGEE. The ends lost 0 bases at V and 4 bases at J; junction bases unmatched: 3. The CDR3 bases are TGTGCCAGCAGCGTAGGAGGGGGCGGCACTGAAGCTTTCTTT. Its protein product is CASSVGGGGTEAFF.